The source of this T cell receptor beta chain is a study of human T cells and chemical hapten exposure. Study context: Small differences in pooled library volume mainly drove the variation in TCR yields per sample.

The time point denotes: patch test 1, 2 weeks after DPC sensitization. Treatment given: therapeutic diphenylcyclopropenone sensitization with weekly scalp DPC. Unfractionated whole blood served as the source for total RNA extraction. TCRdb processed the RACE reads anew with MiXCR; each CDR3 protein has one entry. The data contain approximately 400,000 distinct CDR3 sequences, roughly 4.8% of them singletons. Germline CDR1 SQVTM, CDR2 ANQGSEA. This CDR3 spans 15 amino acids. The germline V and J ends were trimmed by 4 bases and 3 bases, with 18 bases remaining between them. Sequencing used whole blood, obtained in connection with sensitization to the hapten diphenylcyclopropenone (DPC). The clonotype comes from a woman in her fifties or sixties with alopecia areata. Some clones in this sample may be carry-over from other donors' samples. The chain combines TRBV29-1 with TRBJ1-1; no clear D. The CDR3 region is CSVGSAPPMDTEAFF. CDR3 DNA sequence: TGCAGCGTTGGAAGCGCACCACCCATGGACACTGAAGCTTTCTTT. Supplemented by reference TRBV29-1 and TRBJ1-1, the full variable domain reads SAVISQKPSRDICQRGTSLTIQCQVDSQVTMMFWYRQQPGQSLTLIATANQGSEATYESGFVIDKFPISRPNLTFSTLTVSNMSPEDSSIYLCSVGSAPPMDTEAFFGQGTRLTVV.